The 23 T cell receptor beta chains listed next were all sequenced from one sample in a study of blood T cell repertoires in COVID-19. TCRdb's copy holds only in-frame clones and misses some; the assay was immunoSEQ multiplex PCR. The table lists under 350,000 clones, 83% of them singletons. The sequencing input was peripheral blood. The receptors stem from a woman between 45 and 65 years old who had recovered from COVID-19.

V is TRBV28 and J is TRBJ2-7, with 8 bases lining up with TRBD1. The CDR3 spans 15 residues. Germline V gives CDR1 MDHEN, CDR2 SYDVKM. V shed 5 bases and J 2 bases; nucleotides not matched to a gene: 8. CDR3 amino acids: CASSPWTGYTYEQYF. The CDR3 DNA sequence: TGTGCCAGCAGTCCCTGGACAGGGTATACCTACGAGCAGTACTTC.

In this sample, this clone turned up once. V usage is TRBV27 and J usage is TRBJ2-7, with TRBD2 matching over 9 bases. V gave up 2 bases and J gave up 7 bases; unmatched junction bases: 9. Germline loops: CDR1 MNHEY, CDR2 SMNVEV (reference sequence). This CDR3 has 15 amino acids. CDR3 bases: TGTGCCAGCAGTTTAGGGGCGGGAGGGCCAAGAGAGCAGTACTTC. This sequence encodes CASSLGAGGPREQYF.

V and J are TRBV19 and TRBJ1-1, with D tentatively TRBD1 (5 bases). Trimming cost V 5 bases and J 3 bases, with 22 bases left between them. Per germline, CDR1 LNHDA and CDR2 SQIVND (reference sequence). This CDR3 contains 17 residues. CDR3 coding DNA: TGTGCCAGTAGTTTCGGGACTTCTTATCTCCCCTACACTGAAGCTTTCTTT. It yields the protein CASSFGTSYLPYTEAFF. The whole variable domain, filled in from reference TRBV19 and TRBJ1-1, reads DGGITQSPKYLFRKEGQNVTLSCEQNLNHDAMYWYRQDPGQGLRLIYYSQIVNDFQKGDIAEGYSVSREKKESFPLTVTSAQKNPTAFYLCASSFGTSYLPYTEAFFGQGTRLTVV.

The rearrangement uses TRBV5-6 and TRBJ2-7; the match to TRBD2 covers 9 bases. V was clipped by 4 bases and J by 6 bases; unmatched bases: 8. CDR1 is SGHDT and CDR2 is YYEEEE in the germline V gene. This CDR3 spans 14 amino acids. As DNA, the CDR3 is TGTGCCAGCAGCGTGGGACTAGCTCCGGGCGAGCAGTACTTC. It encodes CASSVGLAPGEQYF.

V usage is TRBV10-3 and J usage is TRBJ2-1; TRBD1 agrees at 11 bases. This CDR3 contains 15 residues. Germline V gene data show CDR1 as ENHRY and CDR2 as SYGVKD. V lost 3 bases, J lost 10 bases, and 8 bases stayed unmatched. The CDR3 sequence is CAISDGGTGGLEQFF. CDR3 bases: TGTGCCATCAGTGACGGGGGGACAGGGGGTTTGGAGCAGTTCTTC.

V and J are TRBV24-1 and TRBJ1-2; D not certain. V lost 8 bases and J 7 bases, leaving 25 bases between the germline ends. Per the germline V gene, CDR1 is KGHDR and CDR2 is SFDVKD. This CDR3 is 16 amino acids long. The CDR3 is CATNRPSRRRLGGYTF. CDR3 sequence (DNA): TGTGCCACCAATCGGCCGTCTCGCCGCCGACTAGGTGGCTACACCTTC.

The table lists this clone with a count of one. The V call is TRBV4-2, the J call TRBJ1-2; 8 nucleotides match TRBD1. The CDR3 extends over 13 amino acids. Germline assignment: CDR1 LGHNA and CDR2 YNFKEQ. V was pared by 7 bases and J by 7 bases, with 8 bases of the junction left unmatched. CDR3 sequence: CASTPDRETGYTF. The CDR3 coding sequence is TGTGCCAGCACCCCGGACAGGGAAACTGGCTACACCTTC.

The chain couples TRBV10-3 to TRBJ1-5; no reliable D call. Trimming left V 4 bases short and J 4 bases short, with 14 bases between. The CDR3 is 15 residues long. Per germline, CDR1 ENHRY and CDR2 SYGVKD. The CDR3 region is CAISVHGLSNQPQHF. DNA of the CDR3: TGTGCCATCAGTGTGCATGGGCTGAGTAATCAGCCCCAGCATTTT.

The chain is built from TRBV19 and TRBJ1-2, with 7 bases fitting TRBD1. The CDR3 is 14 residues long. Germline V gene data show CDR1 as LNHDA and CDR2 as SQIVND (reference sequence). The junction had 7 bases not matched to a gene; V was cut back by 5 bases and J by 4 bases. The CDR3 region has the DNA TGTGCCAGTAGTCCCCAGGGGGGACTCTATGGCTACACCTTC. Translation: CASSPQGGLYGYTF.

This chain links TRBV9 with TRBJ2-3, with a tentative D call TRBD2 (6 bases). The CDR3 totals 15 residues. Trimming cost V 0 bases and J 2 bases, with 10 bases left between them. Looked up from germline, CDR1 is SGDLS and CDR2 is YYNGEE. CDR3 DNA sequence: TGTGCCAGCAGCGTAGCAGGGAGGTCCACAGATACGCAGTATTTT. It translates to CASSVAGRSTDTQYF.

The chain combines TRBV18 with TRBJ2-2, with TRBD1 matching over 12 bases. V lost 4 bases and J lost 6; bases outside the gene matches: 12. The CDR3 consists of 18 residues. Per germline, CDR1 KGHSH and CDR2 LQKENI. The CDR3 loop reads CASSLQPGQGARSGELFF. The CDR3 region has the DNA TGTGCCAGCTCACTGCAACCGGGACAGGGGGCGCGTTCCGGGGAGCTGTTTTTT.

The rearrangement joins TRBV2 to TRBJ2-5; D gene unclear. With 0 bases removed from V and 5 bases from J, the gap between germline ends came to 7 bases. The length of the CDR3 is 13 residues. Germline CDR1 is SNHLY and CDR2 is FYNNEI. The CDR3 DNA follows: TGTGCCAGCAGTGAAGCGGGCCGGGAGACCCAGTACTTC. It is translated as CASSEAGRETQYF.

V usage is TRBV12-3 or TRBV12-4 and J usage is TRBJ2-5; TRBD2 agrees at 7 bases. Germline trimming cut 6 bases from V and 5 bases from J; bases unmatched to any gene: 6. The CDR3 is 13 residues long. This CDR3 is CASRWTRAETQYF. The CDR3 DNA reads TGTGCCAGCAGGTGGACTAGGGCGGAGACCCAGTACTTC.

The V gene is TRBV28, the J gene TRBJ2-7; no clear D. V gave up 5 bases and J gave up 3 bases, with 5 bases separating them. The CDR3 totals 11 residues. CDR1 is MDHEN and CDR2 is SYDVKM in the germline V gene. The CDR3 DNA is TGTGCCAGCAGTCGTAGCTACGAGCAGTACTTC. Translated, it gives CASSRSYEQYF.

V usage is TRBV30 and J usage is TRBJ1-1; tentatively, D is TRBD1 (5 bases). The germline V gene has CDR1 GTSNPN and CDR2 SVGIG (reference sequence). CDR3 length equals 11 residues. Here the CDR3 DNA reads TGTGCGGGGGGGAGGACGGCTGAAGCTTTCTTT. Translation: CAGGRTAEAFF.

The CDR3 here is CATSRDRDGGFMPLHF. CDR3 bases: TGTGCCACCAGCAGAGACCGCGACGGAGGTTTCATGCCCCTCCACTTT. This chain connects TRBV15 to TRBJ1-6; D uncertain. The germline V gene has CDR1 LNHNV and CDR2 YYDKDF (reference sequence). V shed 0 bases and J shed 13 bases, with 19 bases lying between them. The CDR3 length is 16 residues.

The chain uses TRBV7-3 and TRBJ1-5; 8 bases line up with TRBD1. Germline V CDR1 and CDR2: SGHTA, FQGTGA. This CDR3 is built from 16 residues. The V and J ends lost 5 bases and 1 base, in that order; junction bases with no gene match: 7. The chain's CDR3 is CASSPRTGTSNQPQHF. As DNA, the CDR3 is TGTGCCAGCAGCCCCCGGACAGGGACAAGCAATCAGCCCCAGCATTTT.

The rearrangement uses TRBV7-2 and TRBJ1-1; 8 nucleotides align to TRBD1. This CDR3 has 15 amino acids. Germline trimming cut 6 bases from V and 3 bases from J; bases unmatched to any gene: 9. Germline CDR1 is SGHTA and CDR2 is FQGNSA. The CDR3 nucleotides read TGTGCCAGCAGTCCCTTCCTGGACAGGGACACTGAAGCTTTCTTT. It encodes CASSPFLDRDTEAFF. The entire variable domain, with the rest obtained from reference TRBV7-2 and TRBJ1-1, is as follows: GAGVSQSPSNKVTEKGKDVELRCDPISGHTALYWYRQSLGQGLEFLIYFQGNSAPDKSGLPSDRFSAERTGGSVSTLTIQRTQQEDSAVYLCASSPFLDRDTEAFFGQGTRLTVV.

The chain joins TRBV7-3 to TRBJ2-3; weak D call: TRBD1 (5 bases). There are 17 residues in the CDR3. The V gene lost 3 bases and the J gene lost 4 bases, with 20 bases spanning the gap. Germline V gives CDR1 SGHTA, CDR2 FQGTGA. CDR3 sequence: CASSFPGSFTMADTQYF. CDR3 sequence (DNA): TGTGCCAGCAGCTTCCCAGGGTCCTTTACGATGGCAGATACGCAGTATTTT.

V and J are TRBV5-1 and TRBJ1-4; D gene ambiguous. The CDR3 loop spans 14 amino acids. The germline CDR1 and CDR2 sequences are SGHRS and YFSETQ. The V end lost 4 bases, the J end lost 0 bases, and 7 bases lay between the germline ends. The CDR3 nucleotides are TGCGCCAGCAGCCTCAGCGCAACTAATGAAAAACTGTTTTTT. This codes for CASSLSATNEKLFF.

The CDR3 region is CASSYDGLGYTF. CDR3 DNA: TGTGCCAGCAGTTACGACGGGTTGGGCTACACCTTC. The rearrangement links TRBV6-2 or TRBV6-3 to TRBJ1-2; D is ambiguous. The CDR3 loop spans 12 amino acids. The germline gives CDR1 MNHEY, CDR2 SVGEGT. The V and J ends lost 2 bases and 8 bases respectively, with 9 bases between them.

V is TRBV19 and J is TRBJ2-1; possible D gene TRBD1, 5 bases. V lost 3 bases, J lost 9 bases, and 18 bases lay in between. CDR1 is LNHDA and CDR2 is SQIVND in the germline V gene (reference sequence). The CDR3 runs to 15 residues. The CDR3 spells CASSMGLVGYGEQFF. CDR3 DNA: TGTGCCAGTAGTATGGGGCTAGTTGGTTATGGTGAGCAGTTCTTC.

The chain couples TRBV11-2 to TRBJ2-7; TRBD2 agrees at 8 bases. V gave up 5 bases and J gave up 4 bases; unmatched junction bases: 7. Germline V gene sequence: CDR1 SGHAT, CDR2 FQNNGV. The CDR3 is 14 residues long. DNA of the CDR3: TGTGCCAGCAGCGCCATAGCGGGGTCGTACGAGCAGTACTTC. Protein sequence: CASSAIAGSYEQYF.